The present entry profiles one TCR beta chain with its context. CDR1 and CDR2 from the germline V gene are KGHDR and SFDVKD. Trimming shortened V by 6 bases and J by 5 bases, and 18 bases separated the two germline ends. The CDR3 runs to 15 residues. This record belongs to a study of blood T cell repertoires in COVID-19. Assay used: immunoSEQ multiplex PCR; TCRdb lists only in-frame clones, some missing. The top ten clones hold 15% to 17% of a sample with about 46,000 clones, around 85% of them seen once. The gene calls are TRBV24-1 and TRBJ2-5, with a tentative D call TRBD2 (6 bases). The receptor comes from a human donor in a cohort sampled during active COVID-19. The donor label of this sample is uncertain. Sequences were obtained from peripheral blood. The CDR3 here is CATSSLGGTGETQYF. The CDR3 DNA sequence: TGTGCCACCAGTTCCCTTGGGGGGACCGGGGAGACCCAGTACTTC.